This section outlines one T cell receptor beta chain sequence together with its context. TCRB transcripts that were expressed got sequenced, as all of the isolated RNA had been reverse transcribed. Assay used: immunoSEQ multiplex PCR; TCRdb lists only in-frame clones, some missing. The sample holds some 270,000 clones, 11% to 15% seen once. The data are from a study of beta chain features in type 1 diabetes. The CDR3 loop spans 15 amino acids. V was pared by 7 bases and J by 6 bases, with 20 bases between. The germline CDR1 and CDR2 sequences are MNHEY and SVGAGI. This clonotype was obtained from a woman aged 40-49 years in good health. The chain has TRBV6-5 and TRBJ2-3; TRBD1 might be the D (6 bases). Material: naive CD4+ T cells from blood. Written as DNA, the CDR3 is TGTGCCAGCACCCACCGAGCCGGGACACCGGATACGCAGTATTTT. This gives the protein CASTHRAGTPDTQYF.